The 10 T cell receptor beta chains below were found in one sample sequenced in a study of neoadjuvant anti-PD-1 for oral cavity cancer. Libraries were prepared by immunoSEQ multiplex PCR; TCRdb keeps only in-frame clonotypes and omits some of them. This table has more than 6,500 clones, around 77% appearing once. The source was PBMCs, collected before nivolumab (anti-PD-1) treatment. The receptors shown here come from a person aged 35 to 85 with oral cavity squamous cell carcinoma.

The chain couples TRBV10-1 to TRBJ2-1; TRBD2 agrees at 8 bases. J gave up 7 bases and V 2 bases, and 10 bases lay outside the gene matches. Per germline, CDR1 WNHNN and CDR2 SYGVQD (reference sequence). The CDR3 is 16 residues long. As DNA, the CDR3 is TGCGCCAGCAGTGAGAATACGGGGGGGCCGAGAAATGAGCAGTTCTTC. Its protein is CASSENTGGPRNEQFF.

The chain joins TRBV4-1 to TRBJ2-5; 9 bases fit TRBD1. Trimming removed 4 bases from V and 2 bases from J; junction bases left unmatched: 2. Germline V gene sequence: CDR1 MGHRA, CDR2 YSYEKL. The CDR3 covers 14 residues. As DNA, the CDR3 is TGCGCCAGCAGCCGCGGGACAGGGCAAGAGACCCAGTACTTC. Its protein product is CASSRGTGQETQYF.

V usage is TRBV9 and J usage is TRBJ2-3; D is uncertain. Trimming removed 1 base from V and 0 bases from J, with 12 bases in between. The germline CDR1 and CDR2 sequences are SGDLS and YYNGEE. The CDR3 has 16 residues. The CDR3 is CASSVYGRASTDTQYF. The CDR3 bases are TGTGCCAGCAGCGTATATGGGCGAGCGAGCACAGATACGCAGTATTTT.

V usage is TRBV6-1 and J usage is TRBJ1-6; D remains ambiguous. V was shortened by 1 base and J by 9 bases, with 10 bases between the two germline ends. The CDR3 length is 14 residues. CDR1 is MNHNS, CDR2 SASEGT, per germline. In DNA form, the CDR3 reads TGTGCCAGCAGTGAAGGGCGGTTGGTTTCACCCCTCCACTTT. Amino acids: CASSEGRLVSPLHF.

The rearrangement uses TRBV4-1 and TRBJ1-1; D gene uncertain. Trimming shortened V by 1 base and J by 0 bases, and 9 bases separated the two germline ends. CDR1 and CDR2 from the germline V gene are MGHRA and YSYEKL. The CDR3 consists of 15 residues. CDR3 DNA sequence: TGCGCCAGCAGCCAAGTCGGGGATCTGAACACTGAAGCTTTCTTT. This encodes CASSQVGDLNTEAFF.

This clone was seen a handful of times. The genes are TRBV7-9 and TRBJ2-1; 16 bases align to TRBD2. The germline V gene encodes CDR1 SEHNR and CDR2 FQNEAQ (reference sequence). V lost 3 bases to trimming and J lost 4 bases; unmatched junction nucleotides: 6. The CDR3 is 18 residues long. The CDR3 region has the DNA TGTGCCAGCAGCTTCGGGACTAGCGGGGGGGCTCGATACAATGAGCAGTTCTTC. It codes for CASSFGTSGGARYNEQFF.

The J gene is TRBJ1-2, the V gene TRBV11-2; D ambiguous. The CDR3 runs 13 residues. Germline assignment: CDR1 SGHAT and CDR2 FQNNGV. Trimming removed 1 base at V and 2 bases at J, with 5 bases between. In nucleotides, the CDR3 is TGTGCCAGCAGCTTAGGAGGGAACTATGGCTACACCTTC. Translation: CASSLGGNYGYTF.

CDR3 amino acids: CATSRGRGYYGYTF. In DNA form, the CDR3 reads TGTGCCACCAGCAGAGGACGGGGCTACTATGGCTACACCTTC. The chain is built from TRBV15 and TRBJ1-2, with a weak D call TRBD1 (5 bases). This CDR3 is built from 14 residues. The germline gives CDR1 LNHNV, CDR2 YYDKDF (reference sequence). Trimming shortened V by 1 base and J by 3 bases, and 9 bases separated the two germline ends.

The V gene is TRBV27, the J gene TRBJ2-6; possible D gene TRBD2, 5 bases. V gave up 3 bases and J gave up 0 bases, with 12 bases separating them. CDR3 length equals 17 residues. Per the germline V gene, CDR1 is MNHEY and CDR2 is SMNVEV (reference sequence). DNA for the CDR3: TGTGCCAGCAGTTTTGAGGGTTCTAGCTCTGGGGCCAACGTCCTGACTTTC. It is translated as CASSFEGSSSGANVLTF. The whole variable domain, remainder taken from reference TRBV27 and TRBJ2-6, is EAQVTQNPRYLITVTGKKLTVTCSQNMNHEYMSWYRQDPGLGLRQIYYSMNVEVTDKGDVPEGYKVSRKEKRNFPLILESPSPNQTSLYFCASSFEGSSSGANVLTFGAGSRLTVL.

The rearrangement links TRBV2 to TRBJ2-2; D remains ambiguous. Per germline, CDR1 SNHLY and CDR2 FYNNEI. The CDR3 consists of 16 residues. V lost 1 base and J lost 4, with 13 bases in between. DNA of the CDR3: TGTGCCAGCAGTGAAGATCTGGACGCCTCCACCGGGGAGCTGTTTTTT. As protein: CASSEDLDASTGELFF. Drawing the rest from reference TRBV2 and TRBJ2-2, the complete variable domain is EPEVTQTPSHQVTQMGQEVILRCVPISNHLYFYWYRQILGQKVEFLVSFYNNEISEKSEIFDDQFSVERPDGSNFTLKIRSTKLEDSAMYFCASSEDLDASTGELFFGEGSRLTVL.